Listed below are T cell receptor beta chains from one sample, sequenced in a study of blood T cell repertoires in COVID-19. The table came from immunoSEQ multiplex PCR; TCRdb's copy has only in-frame clones and leaves some out. Among 220,000 or so clones, roughly 89% were seen once, and the ten largest hold around 6.5%. Sequencing was performed on PBMCs or T cells enriched from blood (not recorded which). Receptors were obtained from a woman between 35 and 50 years old who had recovered from COVID-19. Each CDR3 is given with its conserved first and last residue. Each record gives: J gene, D gene, clone size, V gene, CDR3 DNA, CDR3 protein. The D gene is left open where the match is weak. Some rows mark clone size as missing; the rest say once, few, many or name a class of expanded clone.

TRBJ1-2 - - TRBV7-2 TGTGCCAGCAGCCCATACGGTAACTATGGCTACACCTTC CASSPYGNYGYTF
TRBJ1-1 TRBD1 - TRBV6-5 TGTGCCAGCAGGCAACAGGGGTGGGTCACTGAAGCTTTCTTT CASRQQGWVTEAFF
TRBJ1-6 - - TRBV30 TGTGCCTGGAGTTCCAGGTTCCGCAGCCATAATTCACCCCTCCACTTT CAWSSRFRSHNSPLHF
TRBJ2-1 TRBD2 - TRBV5-1 TGCGCCAGCAGCTCCACTAGCGGGGTTTACAATGAGCAGTTCTTC CASSSTSGVYNEQFF
TRBJ1-1 - - TRBV12-3/TRBV12-4 TGTGCCAGCCTAAGGGAGTTGAACACTGAAGCTTTCTTT CASLRELNTEAFF
TRBJ2-5 TRBD1 - TRBV7-2 TGTGCCAGCAGCCCCCGTCGTGCGGGGACAGGGCAAGAGACCCAGTACTTC CASSPRRAGTGQETQYF
TRBJ2-2 TRBD2 - TRBV27 TGTGCCAGTGGACTAGCGGGAGTAAGGGGGGAGCTGTTTTTT CASGLAGVRGELFF
TRBJ1-5 TRBD1 - TRBV20-1 TGCAGTGCTAGTGCCGGGACAGGGGGGGACTTGGGCAATCAGCCCCAGCATTTT CSASAGTGGDLGNQPQHF
TRBJ2-3 TRBD1 once TRBV9 TGTGCCAGCAGCGCCCACTGGACAGGTTTGCAAACAGATACGCAGTATTTT CASSAHWTGLQTDTQYF
TRBJ2-5 - once TRBV5-6 TGTGCCAGCAGCGACCAAAGGGGGTCAACAGAGACCCAGTACTTC CASSDQRGSTETQYF